This T cell receptor beta chain was sequenced for a study of CD8 T cells in Susac syndrome. Findings and caveats of the study: It was acknowledged in the study that the number of individuals who were included in its TCR sequencing and HLA analysis was relatively small.

Unmatched junction bases numbered 10, after V lost 8 bases and J lost 8 bases. CDR1 and CDR2 from the germline V gene are LNHNV and YYDKDF (reference sequence). The CDR3 has 14 amino acids. RNA was extracted with the RNeasy kit, and a quantity of about 0.5 to 1 ug was reverse transcribed using random hexamers. From the immunoSEQ multiplex PCR reads, TCRdb called clonotypes with MiXCR, one entry per CDR3 protein. The repertoire has approximately 300,000 distinct CDR3 sequences, 70% to 90% of them found once; the top ten carry approximately 0.18%. As to this clonotype: Its specificity is not known.

Material for sequencing was CD8+ T cells from PBMCs. The TCR was taken from a human donor with multiple sclerosis. This sequence joins TRBV15 and TRBJ2-1, with 9 positions matching TRBD1. The CDR3 region has the DNA TGTGCCACCGCCAGGACAGGGGTTATCGATGAGCAGTTCTTC. Translating gives CATARTGVIDEQFF.